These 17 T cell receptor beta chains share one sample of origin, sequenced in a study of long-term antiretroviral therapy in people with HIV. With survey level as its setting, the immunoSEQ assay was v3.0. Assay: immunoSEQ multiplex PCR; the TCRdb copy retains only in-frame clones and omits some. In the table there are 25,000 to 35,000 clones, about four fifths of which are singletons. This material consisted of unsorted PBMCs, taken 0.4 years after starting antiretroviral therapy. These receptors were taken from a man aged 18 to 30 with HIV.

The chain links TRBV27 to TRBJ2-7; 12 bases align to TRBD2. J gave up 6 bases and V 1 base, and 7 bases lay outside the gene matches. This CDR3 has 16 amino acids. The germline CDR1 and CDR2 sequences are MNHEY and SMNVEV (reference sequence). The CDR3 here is CASSLYPLAGGPEQYF. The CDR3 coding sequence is TGTGCCAGCAGTTTATACCCTCTAGCGGGGGGGCCCGAGCAGTACTTC.

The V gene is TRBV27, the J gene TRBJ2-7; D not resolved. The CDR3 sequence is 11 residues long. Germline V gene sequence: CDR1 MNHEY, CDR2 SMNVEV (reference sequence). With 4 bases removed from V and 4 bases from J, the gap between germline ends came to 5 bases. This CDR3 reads CASSSAYEQYF. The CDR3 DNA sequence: TGTGCCAGCAGTTCAGCTTACGAGCAGTACTTC.

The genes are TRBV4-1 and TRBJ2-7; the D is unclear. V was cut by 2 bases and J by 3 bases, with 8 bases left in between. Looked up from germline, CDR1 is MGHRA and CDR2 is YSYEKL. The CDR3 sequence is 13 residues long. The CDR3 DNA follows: TGCGCCAGCAGCCAAACTATTCTCTACGAGCAGTACTTC. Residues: CASSQTILYEQYF.

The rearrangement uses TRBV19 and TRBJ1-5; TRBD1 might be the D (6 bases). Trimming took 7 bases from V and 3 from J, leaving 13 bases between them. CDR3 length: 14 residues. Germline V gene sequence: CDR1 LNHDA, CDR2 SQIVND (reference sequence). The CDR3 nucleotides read TGTGCCAGTAAGGGACAAGATTACAATCAGCCCCAGCATTTT. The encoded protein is CASKGQDYNQPQHF.

CDR3 DNA: TGCGCCAGCAGCCAAGGGGGTTGGAGCGGGGAGCTGTTTTTT. It specifies CASSQGGWSGELFF. The rearrangement uses TRBV4-3 and TRBJ2-2, with no clear D. Trimming pared 1 base from V and 7 bases from J, leaving 10 bases between. Germline CDR1 LGHNA, CDR2 YSLEER. This CDR3 comprises 14 residues.

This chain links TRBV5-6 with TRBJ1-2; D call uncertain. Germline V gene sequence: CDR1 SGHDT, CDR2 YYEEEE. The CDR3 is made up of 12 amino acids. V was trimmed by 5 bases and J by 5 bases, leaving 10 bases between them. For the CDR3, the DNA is TGTGCCAGCAGGCTACAAGATTATGGCTACACCTTC. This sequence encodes CASRLQDYGYTF.

The CDR3 DNA follows: TGTGCCAGTAGTATAGATTCCCCCAGGGGGAGACAGCCCCAGCATTTT. Amino acid sequence: CASSIDSPRGRQPQHF. The chain is built from TRBV19 and TRBJ1-5; 7 bases fit TRBD1. Losses at the gene ends were 0 bases for V and 7 bases for J; bases not matched to a gene: 9. The length of the CDR3 is 16 residues. Looked up from germline, CDR1 is LNHDA and CDR2 is SQIVND (reference sequence).

The CDR3 spells CASSLSVRDRGFSEAFF. The CDR3 region has the DNA TGTGCCAGCAGTTTATCAGTTCGGGACAGGGGGTTTTCTGAAGCTTTCTTT. The V call is TRBV27, the J call TRBJ1-1; TRBD1 matches at 11 bases. The CDR3 has 17 amino acids. The junction had 9 bases not matched to a gene; V was cut back by 0 bases and J by 6 bases. Germline assignment: CDR1 MNHEY and CDR2 SMNVEV (reference sequence).

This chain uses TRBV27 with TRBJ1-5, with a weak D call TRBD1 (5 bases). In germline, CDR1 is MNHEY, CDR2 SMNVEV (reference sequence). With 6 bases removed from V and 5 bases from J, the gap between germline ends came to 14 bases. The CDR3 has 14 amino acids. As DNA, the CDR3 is TGTGCCAGCAGCCTCAACCCGGGACATCAGCCCCAGCATTTT. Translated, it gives CASSLNPGHQPQHF.

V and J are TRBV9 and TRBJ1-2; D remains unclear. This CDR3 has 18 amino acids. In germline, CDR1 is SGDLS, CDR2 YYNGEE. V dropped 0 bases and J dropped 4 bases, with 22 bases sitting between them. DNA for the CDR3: TGTGCCAGCAGCGTAGAAGGTCAGGCAAATCTCCACTCCTATGGCTACACCTTC. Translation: CASSVEGQANLHSYGYTF. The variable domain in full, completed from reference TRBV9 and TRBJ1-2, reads DSGVTQTPKHLITATGQRVTLRCSPRSGDLSVYWYQQSLDQGLQFLIQYYNGEERAKGNILERFSAQQFPDLHSELNLSSLELGDSALYFCASSVEGQANLHSYGYTFGSGTRLTVV.

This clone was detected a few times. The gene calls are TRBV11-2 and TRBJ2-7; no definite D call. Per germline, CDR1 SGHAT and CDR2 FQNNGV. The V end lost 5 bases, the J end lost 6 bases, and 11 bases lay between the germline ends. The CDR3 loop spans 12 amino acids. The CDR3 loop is CASSHTSVEQYF. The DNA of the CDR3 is TGTGCCAGCAGCCACACCTCGGTCGAGCAGTACTTC.

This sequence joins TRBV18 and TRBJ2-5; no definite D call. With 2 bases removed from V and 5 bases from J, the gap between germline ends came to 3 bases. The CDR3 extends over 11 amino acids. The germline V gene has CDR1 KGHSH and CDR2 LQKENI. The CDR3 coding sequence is TGTGCCAGCTCACCAAAGGAGACCCAGTACTTC. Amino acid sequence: CASSPKETQYF.

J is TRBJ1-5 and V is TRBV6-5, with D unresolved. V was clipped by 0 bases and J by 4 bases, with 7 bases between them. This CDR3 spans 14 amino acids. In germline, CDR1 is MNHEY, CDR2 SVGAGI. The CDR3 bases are TGTGCCAGCAGTTACTCGAGGGCTAATCAGCCCCAGCATTTT. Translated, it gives CASSYSRANQPQHF.

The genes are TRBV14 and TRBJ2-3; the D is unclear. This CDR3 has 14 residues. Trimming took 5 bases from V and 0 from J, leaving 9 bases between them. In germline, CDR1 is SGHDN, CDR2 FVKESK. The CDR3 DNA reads TGTGCCAGCAGCGTTGAAACGAGCACAGATACGCAGTATTTT. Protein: CASSVETSTDTQYF.

The CDR3 is CASSQVMAGDYEQYF. The CDR3 DNA sequence: TGCGCCAGCAGCCAAGTCATGGCGGGAGACTACGAGCAGTACTTC. The chain links TRBV4-1 to TRBJ2-7; 7 bases line up with TRBD2. Looked up from germline, CDR1 is MGHRA and CDR2 is YSYEKL. The CDR3 contains 15 residues. The V and J ends lost 1 base and 3 bases, in that order; junction bases with no gene match: 6.

CDR3 sequence: CASSPPGQGANEQYF. CDR3 nucleotide sequence: TGTGCCAGCTCACCACCGGGACAGGGGGCCAACGAGCAGTACTTC. The chain employs TRBV18 and TRBJ2-7, with 12 bases lining up with TRBD1. The ends lost 0 bases at V and 5 bases at J; junction bases unmatched: 2. Germline loops: CDR1 KGHSH, CDR2 LQKENI. The CDR3 contains 15 residues.

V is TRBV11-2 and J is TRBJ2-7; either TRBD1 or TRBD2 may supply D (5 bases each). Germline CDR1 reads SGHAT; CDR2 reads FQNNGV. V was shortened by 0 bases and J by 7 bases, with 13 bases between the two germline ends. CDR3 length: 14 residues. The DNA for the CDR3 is TGTGCCAGCAGCTTAGAACCCGGGGCCGAAGAGCAGTACTTC. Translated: CASSLEPGAEEQYF.